Listed here are 29 T cell receptor beta chains from one sample, sequenced in a study of T cells in Graves' hyperthyroidism and ophthalmopathy. Authors of the study amplified TCR beta CDR3 regions from RNA transcripts. HTBI primers were employed in a first-round RT-PCR of the TCR CDR3. TCRdb re-derived calls from the multiplex PCR reads in MiXCR, one entry per CDR3 protein. The table has 400,000 to 550,000 distinct CDR3 sequences, approximately 25% seen once; the top ten hold approximately 11%. Sequencing was carried out using blood. The receptor source for this set is a woman aged 25 to 45 with Graves' ophthalmopathy.

This clonotype came up a few times. V usage is TRBV6-5 and J usage is TRBJ1-1; D is uncertain. Germline CDR1 and CDR2: MNHEY and SVGAGI. This CDR3 has 12 residues. V lost 0 bases to trimming and J lost 5 bases, with 4 bases between them. The CDR3 sequence: CASSYSWTEAFF. The DNA of the CDR3 is TGTGCCAGCAGTTACTCATGGACTGAAGCTTTCTTT.

In this sample, this clonotype turned up many times. The rearrangement joins TRBV27 to TRBJ2-7; D is possibly TRBD2 (6 bases). V lost 0 bases and J 1 base, leaving 16 bases between the germline ends. Germline V CDR1 and CDR2: MNHEY, SMNVEV (reference sequence). The CDR3 has 17 residues. The CDR3 sequence is CASSLSAGPDHSYEQYF. The CDR3 nucleotides read TGTGCCAGCAGTTTATCCGCGGGACCGGACCATTCCTACGAGCAGTACTTC.

V usage is TRBV20-1 and J usage is TRBJ1-1; no firm D call. The germline gives CDR1 DFQATT, CDR2 SNEGSKA (reference sequence). V gave up 3 bases and J gave up 2 bases, with 13 bases separating them. The CDR3 has 14 amino acids. The DNA of the CDR3 is TGCAGTGCTAGGGGCGGCAGATCAAACACTGAAGCTTTCTTT. It translates to CSARGGRSNTEAFF.

The chain joins TRBV4-2 to TRBJ1-2; 7 bases line up with TRBD1. There are 18 residues in the CDR3. With 0 bases clipped from V and 1 base from J, the junction kept 11 bases outside the gene matches. Germline loops: CDR1 LGHNA, CDR2 YNFKEQ. The CDR3 DNA reads as TGTGCCAGCAGCCAAGAAGGGGGGGGGACAGTCGATAACTATGGCTACACCTTC. The encoded protein is CASSQEGGGTVDNYGYTF.

This clonotype turned up a few times. The genes are TRBV4-3 and TRBJ1-2; D is possibly TRBD1 (5 bases). Germline V gene lookup returns CDR1 LGHNA and CDR2 YSLEER. The CDR3 runs to 16 residues. The V end was cut by 0 bases, the J end by 6 bases, with 17 bases between. CDR3 sequence (DNA): TGCGCCAGCAGCCAAGACCAGGGTCTCTCTGTTAATGGCTACACCTTC. It translates to CASSQDQGLSVNGYTF.

The genes are TRBV7-2 and TRBJ2-5, with D possibly matching TRBD2 (6 bases). The germline gives CDR1 SGHTA, CDR2 FQGNSA. The CDR3 consists of 15 residues. Between the trimmed V and J ends, which lost 5 bases and 2 bases, there was a span of 15 bases. The CDR3 loop reads CASSQTRDFQETQYF. The CDR3 nucleotides read TGTGCCAGCAGCCAAACTCGGGACTTTCAAGAGACCCAGTACTTC. Based on the CDR3 plus reference TRBV7-2 and TRBJ2-5, the full variable domain is GAGVSQSPSNKVTEKGKDVELRCDPISGHTALYWYRQSLGQGLEFLIYFQGNSAPDKSGLPSDRFSAERTGGSVSTLTIQRTQQEDSAVYLCASSQTRDFQETQYFGPGTRLLVL.

Only a few counts were recorded for this clonotype. The V gene is TRBV27, the J gene TRBJ1-2, with unresolved D. The CDR3 covers 13 residues. Trimming left V 5 bases short and J 4 bases short, with 11 bases between. In germline, CDR1 is MNHEY, CDR2 SMNVEV (reference sequence). The CDR3 DNA reads TGTGCCAGCAGTCCAACCCCCCCCTATGGCTACACCTTC. It translates to CASSPTPPYGYTF.

This rearrangement joins TRBV20-1 to TRBJ2-7, with 11 bases lining up with TRBD2. Germline CDR1 is DFQATT and CDR2 is SNEGSKA (reference sequence). The CDR3 is 16 residues long. V lost 1 base to trimming and J lost 4 bases; unmatched junction nucleotides: 9. This chain's CDR3 is CSARGRLAGSPYEQYF. For the CDR3, the DNA is TGCAGTGCTAGAGGAAGACTAGCGGGAAGCCCTTACGAGCAGTACTTC.

The chain couples TRBV11-2 to TRBJ2-7; possibly TRBD1 for D (6 bases). With 5 bases removed from V and 3 bases from J, the gap between germline ends came to 23 bases. Germline lookup yields CDR1 SGHAT and CDR2 FQNNGV. The CDR3 runs 17 residues. The chain's CDR3 is CASSPNWGPATGYEQYF. CDR3 DNA: TGTGCCAGCAGCCCCAATTGGGGGCCAGCGACGGGCTACGAGCAGTACTTC.

This clonotype was counted many times. The J gene is TRBJ2-5, the V gene TRBV5-1; 8 bases line up with TRBD1. CDR1 is SGHRS and CDR2 is YFSETQ in the germline V gene. CDR3 length equals 15 residues. The V and J ends lost 4 bases and 2 bases, in that order; junction bases with no gene match: 7. This CDR3 is CASSRPGQAQETQYF. DNA of the CDR3: TGCGCCAGCAGCCGACCGGGACAGGCTCAAGAGACCCAGTACTTC. The complete variable domain, with remaining parts taken from reference TRBV5-1 and TRBJ2-5, reads KAGVTQTPRYLIKTRGQQVTLSCSPISGHRSVSWYQQTPGQGLQFLFEYFSETQRNKGNFPGRFSGRQFSNSRSEMNVSTLELGDSALYLCASSRPGQAQETQYFGPGTRLLVL.

The rearrangement links TRBV2 to TRBJ2-7; tentatively, D is TRBD1 (6 bases). CDR1 and CDR2 (germline): SNHLY, FYNNEI. V gave up 7 bases and J gave up 0 bases, with 16 bases separating them. This CDR3 has 15 residues. CDR3 DNA sequence: TGTGCCAGCACTTTGTCAGGGGCCGTCTCCTACGAGCAGTACTTC. It encodes CASTLSGAVSYEQYF.

This clonotype was seen repeatedly, ten times or more. The genes are TRBV30 and TRBJ2-2; D is uncertain. Trimming pared 0 bases from V and 3 bases from J, leaving 8 bases between. Looked up from germline, CDR1 is GTSNPN and CDR2 is SVGIG (reference sequence). The CDR3 length is 14 residues. CDR3 sequence: CAWSVGVDTGELFF. CDR3 sequence (DNA): TGTGCCTGGAGTGTTGGGGTGGACACCGGGGAGCTGTTTTTT. Complete variable domain (other parts from reference TRBV30 and TRBJ2-2): SQTIHQWPATLVQPVGSPLSLECTVEGTSNPNLYWYRQAAGRGLQLLFYSVGIGQISSEVPQNLSASRPQDRQFILSSKKLLLSDSGFYLCAWSVGVDTGELFFGEGSRLTVL.

The V and J genes are TRBV15 and TRBJ2-5; D is uncertain. In germline, CDR1 is LNHNV, CDR2 YYDKDF (reference sequence). The V end was cut by 3 bases, the J end by 3 bases, with 8 bases between. The CDR3 sequence is 13 residues long. DNA of the CDR3: TGTGCCACCAGCAGGGACGGAAAAGAGACCCAGTACTTC. It is translated as CATSRDGKETQYF.

The chain employs TRBV12-3 or TRBV12-4 and TRBJ1-2, with 9 bases fitting TRBD1. V lost 6 bases, J lost 7 bases, and 6 bases stayed unmatched. The CDR3 is 13 residues long. CDR3 nucleotides: TGTGCCAGCAGGGTACCGGGACAGGGTGGCTACACCTTC. Its protein product is CASRVPGQGGYTF.

This clonotype was seen more than once but under ten times. The rearrangement links TRBV30 to TRBJ1-1; D gene uncertain. V was shortened by 0 bases and J by 1 base, with 9 bases between the two germline ends. From germline, CDR1 is GTSNPN and CDR2 SVGIG (reference sequence). The CDR3 is 14 residues long. The chain's CDR3 is CAWSVPPRNTEAFF. CDR3 bases: TGTGCCTGGAGTGTACCCCCCCGGAACACTGAAGCTTTCTTT.

The chain combines TRBV4-3 with TRBJ1-1; D not resolved. The CDR3 is 15 residues long. In germline, CDR1 is LGHNA, CDR2 YSLEER. The V and J ends lost 7 bases and 3 bases respectively, with 18 bases between them. CDR3: CASTPGEIGHTEAFF. The DNA of the CDR3 is TGCGCCAGCACCCCCGGGGAGATAGGGCACACTGAAGCTTTCTTT.

The chain uses TRBV6-1 and TRBJ2-7, with D perhaps TRBD2 (5 bases). CDR3 size: 11 residues. Per the germline V gene, CDR1 is MNHNS and CDR2 is SASEGT. V was pared by 7 bases and J by 3 bases, with 7 bases between. The CDR3, as DNA: TGTGCCAGCATTGCGGGCTACGAGCAGTACTTC. Translating it yields CASIAGYEQYF.

The CDR3, as DNA: TGTGCCAGCAGCTTAGAGGCCGGGACAGGGACGTACTTC. The encoded protein is CASSLEAGTGTYF. The genes are TRBV11-2 and TRBJ2-7; 9 nucleotides agree with TRBD1. Per the germline V gene, CDR1 is SGHAT and CDR2 is FQNNGV. With 0 bases clipped from V and 12 bases from J, the junction kept 6 bases outside the gene matches. This CDR3 has 13 residues.

The V gene is TRBV12-3 or TRBV12-4, the J gene TRBJ2-5, with 8 bases that match TRBD1. V lost 5 bases to trimming and J lost 2 bases; unmatched junction nucleotides: 7. The CDR3 extends over 15 amino acids. Here the CDR3 reads CASSARQGRQETQYF. DNA of the CDR3: TGTGCCAGCAGTGCCCGACAGGGGCGGCAAGAGACCCAGTACTTC.

This clonotype was observed many times. This chain uses TRBV15 with TRBJ2-2; D possibly corresponds to TRBD1 (6 bases). Germline CDR1 is LNHNV and CDR2 is YYDKDF (reference sequence). V was shortened by 0 bases and J by 4 bases, with 9 bases between the two germline ends. The CDR3 loop spans 15 amino acids. CDR3 in DNA: TGTGCCACCAGCAGAGAACCAGGGGTCACCGGGGAGCTGTTTTTT. Translating gives CATSREPGVTGELFF. The entire variable domain, with the rest obtained from reference TRBV15 and TRBJ2-2, is as follows: DAMVIQNPRYQVTQFGKPVTLSCSQTLNHNVMYWYQQKSSQAPKLLFHYYDKDFNNEADTPDNFQSRRPNTSFCFLDIRSPGLGDTAMYLCATSREPGVTGELFFGEGSRLTVL.

Only a few counts were recorded for this clonotype. The V and J genes are TRBV2 and TRBJ2-5; tentatively, D is TRBD2 (5 bases). The CDR3 totals 15 residues. Germline V gives CDR1 SNHLY, CDR2 FYNNEI. Trimming removed 1 base from V and 1 base from J, with 10 bases in between. The CDR3 here is CASSEGPSSQETQYF. CDR3 sequence (DNA): TGTGCCAGCAGTGAAGGTCCTAGCAGCCAAGAGACCCAGTACTTC.

This clonotype was counted many times. V and J are TRBV12-3 or TRBV12-4 and TRBJ2-5; D ambiguous. The germline V and J ends were trimmed by 6 bases and 4 bases, with 15 bases remaining between them. CDR3 length: 14 residues. The CDR3 nucleotides read TGTGCCAGCAGACCCGCCCCGCGGACAGAGACCCAGTACTTC. The encoded protein is CASRPAPRTETQYF.

This clonotype has at least ten counts. The chain has TRBV28 and TRBJ2-7; TRBD2 might be the D (6 bases). V shed 11 bases and J shed 3 bases, with 11 bases lying between them. The germline V gene encodes CDR1 MDHEN and CDR2 SYDVKM. This CDR3 has 11 amino acids. The CDR3 nucleotides read TGTGCCGCCACGGACTACTACGAGCAGTACTTC. Amino acids: CAATDYYEQYF.

The V gene is TRBV7-8, the J gene TRBJ1-2, with TRBD1 as a possible D gene (6 bases). The CDR3 is made up of 13 amino acids. Germline CDR1 reads SGHVS; CDR2 reads FQNEAQ. V lost 1 base, J lost 8 bases, and 11 bases lay in between. In DNA form, the CDR3 reads TGTGCCAGCAGCTTAGGCAGGGGATGGGGCTACACCTTC. Translation: CASSLGRGWGYTF.

The rearrangement links TRBV11-2 to TRBJ2-7, with D perhaps TRBD1 (5 bases). The V gene lost 2 bases and the J gene lost 3 bases, with 11 bases spanning the gap. Per germline, CDR1 SGHAT and CDR2 FQNNGV. This CDR3 has 14 residues. CDR3 sequence reads: CASSLSRQNYEQYF. The CDR3 DNA follows: TGTGCCAGCAGCTTAAGTAGACAGAACTACGAGCAGTACTTC.

This chain uses TRBV20-1 with TRBJ2-1, with 13 bases lining up with TRBD2. The V and J ends lost 5 bases and 6 bases, in that order; junction bases with no gene match: 10. The CDR3 length is 16 residues. CDR1 DFQATT and CDR2 SNEGSKA come from the germline V gene (reference sequence). CDR3 coding DNA: TGCAGTGCTGTATCGTCCGGGACTAGCGGGGTCAATGAGCAGTTCTTC. Translation: CSAVSSGTSGVNEQFF.

This clonotype occurred many times. The chain couples TRBV7-9 to TRBJ1-2; D is undetermined. V lost 3 bases and J 8 bases, leaving 19 bases between the germline ends. CDR1 is SEHNR and CDR2 is FQNEAQ in the germline V gene (reference sequence). The CDR3 runs to 15 residues. CDR3 sequence (DNA): TGTGCCAGCAGCTTGTGGACGGGAAGTGAGGGCGGCTACACCTTC. Amino acids: CASSLWTGSEGGYTF.

The chain recombines TRBV24-1 with TRBJ2-5; the match to TRBD1 covers 9 bases. The CDR3 runs to 15 residues. In germline, CDR1 is KGHDR, CDR2 SFDVKD. Trimming cost V 3 bases and J 3 bases; bases outside gene matches: 4. CDR3 in amino acids: CATSDRQGGKETQYF. The CDR3 region has the DNA TGTGCCACCAGTGATCGACAGGGGGGGAAAGAGACCCAGTACTTC.

This clonotype occurred a few times. An end of the junction does not agree with germline; a read error may underlie this. The genes are TRBV14 and TRBJ1-1, with D possibly TRBD1 on 6 matching bases. The CDR3 runs to 13 residues. Germline loops: CDR1 SGHDN, CDR2 FVKESK. The CDR3 nucleotides read TGTGCCGGCAGCCAAGGGGGGGCGTTTGAAGCTTTCTTT. Translation: CAGSQGGAFEAFF.